One and the same sample provided the 3 T cell receptor beta chains below, sequenced in a study of beta chain features in type 1 diabetes. TCRB transcripts that were expressed got sequenced, as all of the isolated RNA had been reverse transcribed. Using immunoSEQ multiplex PCR, the repertoire was profiled, and TCRdb retains in-frame clones only, with some absent. Of 38,000 or so clones detected, about two thirds appear once; the ten largest clones hold 2%. The specimen was Tregs from blood. The receptors were gathered from a woman in her 30s in good health.

V gene TRBV2 combines with J gene TRBJ2-1, with 8 bases that match TRBD1. J was trimmed by 8 bases and V by 2 bases; bases with no gene match: 2. Germline CDR1 reads SNHLY; CDR2 reads FYNNEI. The CDR3 is 13 residues long. The CDR3 DNA is TGTGCCAGCAGTGAACAGGGGGCCGATGAGCAGTTCTTC. Translation: CASSEQGADEQFF.

This rearrangement joins TRBV7-9 to TRBJ2-1; TRBD1 matches 9 bases. The CDR3 has 14 amino acids. Losses at the gene ends were 2 bases for V and 6 bases for J; bases not matched to a gene: 2. CDR1 is SEHNR and CDR2 is FQNEAQ in the germline V gene (reference sequence). The CDR3 region has the DNA TGTGCCAGCAGCTTAAGGACAGGGGTCAATGAGCAGTTCTTC. This codes for CASSLRTGVNEQFF.

This clone was recorded a few times. The rearrangement links TRBV18 to TRBJ1-6; a weak D match, TRBD1 (5 bases). CDR1 and CDR2 (germline): KGHSH, LQKENI. V lost 2 bases and J lost 7, with 6 bases in between. This CDR3 is built from 13 residues. CDR3 nucleotide sequence: TGTGCCAGCTCACCAGGGGCGAATTCACCCCTCCACTTT. The encoded protein is CASSPGANSPLHF.